Below are 5 T cell receptor beta chains sequenced from a single sample in a study of blood T cell repertoires in COVID-19. Clones were sequenced by immunoSEQ multiplex PCR, and TCRdb holds only the in-frame ones, with some missing. The sample lists about 160,000 clones; 90% were seen once. The specimen sequenced was peripheral blood. The source is a man between 60 and 75 years old with active or convalescent COVID-19.

The chain combines TRBV6-4 with TRBJ1-1; D perhaps matches TRBD1 (5 bases). The CDR3 is made up of 15 amino acids. Germline CDR1 MRHNA, CDR2 SNTAGT. The V end lost 3 bases, the J end lost 1 base, and 12 bases lay between the germline ends. The CDR3 spells CASSESKGQNTEAFF. CDR3 DNA sequence: TGTGCCAGCAGTGAGTCTAAGGGGCAGAACACTGAAGCTTTCTTT.

This clone was seen a few times. The chain recombines TRBV21-1 with TRBJ2-2; the table's D call, TRBD1, has no DNA check behind it. TRBV21-1 is termed a pseudogene. This CDR3 comprises 16 residues. The CDR3 nucleotides read TGTGCCAGCAGCAAAGATGGGGACAGGGGTAGCGGGGAGCTGTTTTTT. Translation: CASSKDGDRGSGELFF.

A single count supports this clone. The V call is TRBV5-1, the J call TRBJ1-1, with 8 bases aligning to TRBD1. Germline V lookup: CDR1 SGHRS, CDR2 YFSETQ. The CDR3 is 17 amino acids. V shed 0 bases and J 4 bases; nucleotides not matched to a gene: 11. In nucleotides, the CDR3 is TGCGCCAGCAGCTTGGGTGACTTGAGACAGGGGTTCACTGAAGCTTTCTTT. Residues: CASSLGDLRQGFTEAFF. Looking up the rest from reference TRBV5-1 and TRBJ1-1 gives the full variable domain: KAGVTQTPRYLIKTRGQQVTLSCSPISGHRSVSWYQQTPGQGLQFLFEYFSETQRNKGNFPGRFSGRQFSNSRSEMNVSTLELGDSALYLCASSLGDLRQGFTEAFFGQGTRLTVV.

This rearrangement joins TRBV10-3 to TRBJ2-7, with D uncertain. The ends were cut back, 8 bases at V and 0 bases at J, with 14 bases in the middle. The CDR3 is made up of 14 amino acids. CDR1 is ENHRY and CDR2 is SYGVKD in the germline V gene. Here the CDR3 reads CAIVPALNSYEQYF. The CDR3 DNA follows: TGTGCCATCGTTCCTGCACTGAACTCCTACGAGCAGTACTTC.

The chain is built from TRBV20-1 and TRBJ2-7; 10 positions match TRBD2. V shed 3 bases, J shed 4 bases, and the junction held 9 bases outside the gene matches. This CDR3 spans 15 amino acids. Germline values: CDR1 DFQATT, CDR2 SNEGSKA (reference sequence). The CDR3 loop reads CSASVGLAVKYEQYF. DNA for the CDR3: TGCAGTGCTAGTGTCGGACTAGCGGTTAAGTACGAGCAGTACTTC.